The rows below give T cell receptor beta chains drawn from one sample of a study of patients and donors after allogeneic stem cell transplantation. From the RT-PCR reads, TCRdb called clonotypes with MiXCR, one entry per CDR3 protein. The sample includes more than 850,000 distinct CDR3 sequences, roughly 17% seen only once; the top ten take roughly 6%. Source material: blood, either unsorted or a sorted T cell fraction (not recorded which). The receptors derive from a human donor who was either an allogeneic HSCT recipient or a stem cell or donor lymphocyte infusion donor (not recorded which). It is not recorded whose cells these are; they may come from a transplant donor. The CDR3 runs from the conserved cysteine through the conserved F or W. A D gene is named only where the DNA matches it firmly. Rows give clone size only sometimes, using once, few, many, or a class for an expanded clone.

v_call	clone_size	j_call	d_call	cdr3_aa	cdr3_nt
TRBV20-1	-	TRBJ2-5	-	CSARGAGGETQYF	TGCAGTGCCCGGGGGGCCGGAGGGGAGACCCAGTACTTC
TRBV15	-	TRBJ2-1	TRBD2	CATSRFRLAGGAEQFF	TGTGCCACCAGCAGATTCCGACTAGCGGGAGGGGCTGAGCAGTTCTTC
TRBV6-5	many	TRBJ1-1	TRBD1	CASSSLKLTGASTEAFF	TGTGCCAGCAGTTCCTTGAAGCTCACAGGGGCGAGCACTGAAGCTTTCTTT
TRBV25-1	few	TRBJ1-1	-	CASSEYPQTEAFF	TGTGCCAGCAGTGAATATCCCCAGACTGAAGCTTTCTTT
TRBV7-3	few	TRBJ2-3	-	CASSSTLGGRTDTQYF	TGTGCCAGCAGCTCTACCCTGGGGGGTAGGACAGATACGCAGTATTTT
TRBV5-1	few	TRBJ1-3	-	CASSSDVTSGNTIYF	TGCGCCAGCAGCTCGGACGTAACCTCTGGAAACACCATATATTTT
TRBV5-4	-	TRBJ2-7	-	CASSFGWGIGYEQYF	TGTGCCAGCAGCTTTGGTTGGGGCATCGGTTACGAGCAGTACTTC
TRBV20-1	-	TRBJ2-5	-	CSAREPGETQYF	TGCAGTGCTAGAGAACCAGGAGAGACCCAGTACTTC
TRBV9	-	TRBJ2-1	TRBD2	CASSVDGGRNNNEQFF	TGTGCCAGCAGCGTAGACGGCGGGAGGAATAACAATGAGCAGTTCTTC
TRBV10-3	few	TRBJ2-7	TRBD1	CAISESGTGTTYEQYF	TGTGCCATCAGTGAGTCAGGGACAGGGACTACCTACGAGCAGTACTTC
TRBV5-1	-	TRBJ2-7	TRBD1	CASSLGQGGNEQYF	TGCGCCAGCAGCTTGGGACAGGGGGGGAACGAGCAGTACTTC
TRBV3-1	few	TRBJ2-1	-	CASSQDLYPRPHNEQFF	TGTGCCAGCAGCCAAGATCTTTACCCCAGACCCCACAATGAGCAGTTCTTC
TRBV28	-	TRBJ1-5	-	CASSPRTQPQHF	TGTGCCAGCAGCCCCCGCACTCAGCCCCAGCATTTT
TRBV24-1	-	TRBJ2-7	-	CATSDGSSYEQYF	TGTGCCACCAGTGACGGGAGCTCCTACGAGCAGTACTTC
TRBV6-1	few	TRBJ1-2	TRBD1	CASSEGTGDYGYTF	TGTGCCAGCAGTGAGGGAACAGGGGACTATGGCTACACCTTC
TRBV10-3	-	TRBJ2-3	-	CALRTAEGLRDTQYF	TGTGCCCTCAGGACTGCAGAAGGGCTCAGAGATACGCAGTATTTT
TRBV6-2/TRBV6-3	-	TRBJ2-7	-	CASSQSRNQQYF	TGTGCCAGCAGTCAGAGTAGAAACCAGCAGTACTTC
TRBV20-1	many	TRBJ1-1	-	CSARKDRNTEAFF	TGCAGTGCTAGAAAGGACAGGAACACTGAAGCTTTCTTT
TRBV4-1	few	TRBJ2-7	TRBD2	CASSQDSGLARYEQYF	TGCGCCAGCAGCCAAGATTCAGGACTAGCGCGCTACGAGCAGTACTTC
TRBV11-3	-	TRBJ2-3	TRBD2	CASSSISGRETDTQYF	TGTGCCAGCAGCTCAATTAGCGGGAGGGAGACAGATACGCAGTATTTT
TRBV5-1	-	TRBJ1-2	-	CASSAAGNGYTF	TGCGCCAGCAGCGCCGCAGGGAATGGCTACACCTTC
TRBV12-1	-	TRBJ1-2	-	CASIHQGHGYTF	TGTGCCAGCATCCACCAGGGACATGGCTACACCTTC
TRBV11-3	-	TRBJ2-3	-	CASSPTGSNTDTQYF	TGTGCCAGCAGCCCAACAGGTAGTAACACAGATACGCAGTATTTT
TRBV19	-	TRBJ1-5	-	CASGGGRPQHF	TGTGCCAGTGGGGGGGGGAGGCCCCAGCATTTT
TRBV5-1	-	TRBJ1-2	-	CASSQGRRENGYTF	TGCGCCAGCAGCCAGGGACGTCGAGAAAATGGCTACACCTTC
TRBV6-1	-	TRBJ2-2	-	CASRSGQMNTGELFF	TGTGCCAGCCGATCTGGACAGATGAACACCGGGGAGCTGTTTTTT
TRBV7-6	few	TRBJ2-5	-	CASSLVVSHQETQYF	TGTGCCAGCAGCTTAGTAGTCAGTCACCAAGAGACCCAGTACTTC
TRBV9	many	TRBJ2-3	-	CASSFGGASDTQYF	TGTGCCAGCAGCTTTGGGGGGGCCTCAGATACGCAGTATTTT
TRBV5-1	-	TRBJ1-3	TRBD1	CASSLFGPGGPGNTIYF	TGCGCCAGCAGCTTGTTCGGTCCAGGGGGACCTGGAAACACCATATATTTT
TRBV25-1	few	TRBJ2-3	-	CASSTQMGPFRTDTQYF	TGTGCCAGCAGTACCCAAATGGGACCCTTCCGGACAGATACGCAGTATTTT
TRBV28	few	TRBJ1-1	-	CASRGRARGAFF	TGTGCCAGCAGGGGCAGGGCCAGGGGAGCTTTCTTT
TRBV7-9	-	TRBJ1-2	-	CASSLGRTTIPYGYTF	TGTGCCAGCAGCTTGGGACGCACGACAATTCCTTATGGCTACACCTTC
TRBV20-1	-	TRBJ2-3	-	CSARAPAGTSTDTQYF	TGCAGTGCTAGAGCGCCCGCGGGGACTAGCACAGATACGCAGTATTTT
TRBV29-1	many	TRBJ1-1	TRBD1	CSVRDDTTGKGTEAFF	TGCAGCGTCCGAGACGACACGACAGGGAAGGGCACTGAAGCTTTCTTT
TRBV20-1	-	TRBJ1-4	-	CSASSPQAEKLFF	TGCAGTGCTAGTAGTCCCCAAGCGGAAAAACTGTTTTTT
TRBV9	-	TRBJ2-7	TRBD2	CASSASGGSPRYEQYF	TGTGCCAGCAGTGCAAGCGGGGGCTCGCCCAGGTACGAGCAGTACTTC
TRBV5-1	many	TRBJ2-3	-	CASSLAGQGLTDTQYF	TGCGCCAGCAGCTTGGCGGGTCAGGGGCTGACAGATACGCAGTATTTT
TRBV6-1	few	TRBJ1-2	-	CASSAVTAGANRYGYTF	TGTGCCAGCAGTGCCGTAACAGCGGGGGCAAACCGCTATGGCTACACCTTC
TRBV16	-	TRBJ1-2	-	CASSRLGWGLQNYGYTF	TGTGCCAGCAGCCGCCTAGGATGGGGATTACAAAACTATGGCTACACCTTC
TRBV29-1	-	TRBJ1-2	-	CSVEPGAGYGYTF	TGCAGCGTTGAACCAGGGGCGGGCTATGGCTACACCTTC